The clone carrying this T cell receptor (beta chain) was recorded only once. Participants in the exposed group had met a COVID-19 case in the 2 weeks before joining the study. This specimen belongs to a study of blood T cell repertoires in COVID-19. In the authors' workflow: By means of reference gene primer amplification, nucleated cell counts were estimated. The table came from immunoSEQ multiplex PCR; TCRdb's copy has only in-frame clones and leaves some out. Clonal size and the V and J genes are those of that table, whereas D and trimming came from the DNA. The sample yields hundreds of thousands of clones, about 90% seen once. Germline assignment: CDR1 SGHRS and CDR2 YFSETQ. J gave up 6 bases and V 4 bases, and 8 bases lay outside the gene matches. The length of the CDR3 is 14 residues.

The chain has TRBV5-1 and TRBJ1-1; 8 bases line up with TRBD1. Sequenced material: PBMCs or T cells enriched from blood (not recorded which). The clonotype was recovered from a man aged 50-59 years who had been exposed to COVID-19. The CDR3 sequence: CASSRGTGPPEAFF. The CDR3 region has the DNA TGCGCCAGCAGCCGAGGGACAGGCCCCCCTGAAGCTTTCTTT.